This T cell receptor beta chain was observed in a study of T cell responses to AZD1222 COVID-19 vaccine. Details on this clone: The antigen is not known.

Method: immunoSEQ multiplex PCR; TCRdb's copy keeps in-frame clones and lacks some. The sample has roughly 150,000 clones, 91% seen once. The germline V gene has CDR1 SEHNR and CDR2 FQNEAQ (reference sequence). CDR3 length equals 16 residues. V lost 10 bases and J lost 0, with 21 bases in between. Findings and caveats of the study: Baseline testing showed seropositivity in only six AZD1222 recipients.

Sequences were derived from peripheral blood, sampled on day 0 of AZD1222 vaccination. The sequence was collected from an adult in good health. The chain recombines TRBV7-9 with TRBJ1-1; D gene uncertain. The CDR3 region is CAIKLLAREMNTEAFF. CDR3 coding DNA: TGTGCCATCAAGCTCCTAGCGAGGGAAATGAACACTGAAGCTTTCTTT.